The source of this TCR beta chain is a study of Ad26.COV2.S vaccination and SARS-CoV-2 variants. Background on the study: Ad26.COV2.S given intramuscularly, once or twice 56 days apart. Findings of the study overall: Spike-specific TCR breadth was greater in vaccine than placebo recipients.

Per the germline V gene, CDR1 is SEHNR and CDR2 is FQNEAQ (reference sequence). The CDR3 has 15 residues. V lost 3 bases to trimming and J lost 7 bases, with 16 bases between them. As to this clone: As yet, its antigen is unknown.

Produced via immunoSEQ multiplex PCR; TCRdb's table is partial and in-frame only. The sample yields a few hundred thousand clones, approximately 90% seen once. Treatment meaning: around 19 received Ad26.COV2.S at low or high dose, single or two shots; 5 received placebo; per-sample allocation not given. Samples were taken on day 63 after the first vaccine or placebo injection. V gene TRBV7-9 combines with J gene TRBJ2-1; D is perhaps TRBD1 (6 bases). The material sequenced was peripheral blood, taken in a trial of Ad26.COV2.S vaccine versus placebo. This clonotype was obtained from a person between 18 and 65 years old who received the Ad26.COV2.S COVID-19 vaccine or a placebo. The CDR3 sequence is CASSFTGGYRNEQFF. CDR3 DNA: TGTGCCAGCAGCTTCACTGGGGGCTATCGGAATGAGCAGTTCTTC. Looking up the rest from reference TRBV7-9 and TRBJ2-1 gives the full variable domain: DTGVSQNPRHKITKRGQNVTFRCDPISEHNRLYWYRQTLGQGPEFLTYFQNEAQLEKSRLLSDRFSAERPKGSFSTLEIQRTEQGDSAMYLCASSFTGGYRNEQFFGPGTRLTVL.